The 18 T cell receptor beta chains reported below all come from one sample, sequenced in a study of shared clonotypes between healthy human individuals. Positive CCR7 selection of CD45RO-negative cells yielded the naive CD8 cells, and terminally differentiated effector memory CD45RA+ cells were excluded. The assay was immunoSEQ multiplex PCR, and TCRdb's table has in-frame clones only and misses some. Of some 2 million clones listed, around 96% are singletons. Sequenced: naive CD8+ T cells sorted from blood. The receptors shown here come from a man between 18 and 29 years old in good health.

The V and J genes are TRBV7-9 and TRBJ1-1; tentative D call: TRBD1 (5 bases). The CDR3 is made up of 16 amino acids. Trimming cost V 2 bases and J 2 bases, with 15 bases left between them. Germline V gives CDR1 SEHNR, CDR2 FQNEAQ (reference sequence). The CDR3 protein is CASSLNVGHTNTEAFF. The DNA for the CDR3 is TGTGCCAGCAGCTTAAATGTCGGACACACAAACACTGAAGCTTTCTTT. The full variable domain, completed using reference TRBV7-9 and TRBJ1-1, is DTGVSQNPRHKITKRGQNVTFRCDPISEHNRLYWYRQTLGQGPEFLTYFQNEAQLEKSRLLSDRFSAERPKGSFSTLEIQRTEQGDSAMYLCASSLNVGHTNTEAFFGQGTRLTVV.

On this clone: Other DNA sequences in this specimen translate into the identical CDR3. The DNA for the CDR3 is TGTGCCAGCAGCTTAGTTGGTATCCAAGAGACCCAGTACTTC. Protein sequence: CASSLVGIQETQYF. This chain joins TRBV7-8 and TRBJ2-5; D gene unclear. Between the trimmed V and J ends, which lost 1 base and 1 base, there was a span of 7 bases. Germline CDR1 is SGHVS and CDR2 is FQNEAQ. The CDR3 extends over 14 amino acids.

With regard to this clone: This specimen includes other DNA sequences encoding the same CDR3. The chain couples TRBV7-8 to TRBJ2-7; no firm D call. Germline V CDR1 and CDR2: SGHVS, FQNEAQ. Trimming took off 1 base at V and 2 bases at J, with 9 bases between the two ends. The CDR3 runs 14 residues. CDR3 amino acids: CASSLGGLTYEQYF. The CDR3 region has the DNA TGTGCCAGCAGCTTAGGTGGGTTAACCTACGAGCAGTACTTC.

The rearrangement joins TRBV4-1 to TRBJ1-1, with unresolved D. Germline V CDR1 and CDR2: MGHRA, YSYEKL. V lost 0 bases, J lost 9 bases, and 17 bases lay in between. The CDR3 extends over 15 amino acids. CDR3 DNA: TGCGCCAGCAGCCAAGATTTGGTGGTGGGCACGCAAGCTTTCTTT. It specifies CASSQDLVVGTQAFF.

This clone is a singleton in its sample. This chain joins TRBV7-6 and TRBJ1-4, with D uncertain. V was clipped by 1 base and J by 0 bases, with 9 bases between them. Looked up from germline, CDR1 is SGHVS and CDR2 is FNYEAQ. The CDR3 is made up of 16 amino acids. The CDR3 DNA reads TGTGCCAGCAGCTTAGGGACGAGCGCAACTAATGAAAAACTGTTTTTT. Its protein product is CASSLGTSATNEKLFF.

The chain combines TRBV7-9 with TRBJ2-3; possible D gene TRBD2, 6 bases. Germline V CDR1 and CDR2: SEHNR, FQNEAQ (reference sequence). V lost 6 bases and J lost 5, with 15 bases in between. The CDR3 has 14 residues. CDR3 in DNA: TGTGCCAGCAGTTTCCCCGGGGAGGTAGATACGCAGTATTTT. Translation gives CASSFPGEVDTQYF.

V gene TRBV5-1 combines with J gene TRBJ1-4, with unresolved D. This CDR3 comprises 16 residues. V was cut by 4 bases and J by 6 bases, with 19 bases left in between. CDR1 and CDR2 from the germline V gene are SGHRS and YFSETQ. The CDR3 DNA reads TGCGCCAGCAGCAGAACGACGGGCCTCTCTTATGAAAAACTGTTTTTT. Translated: CASSRTTGLSYEKLFF. Supplemented by reference TRBV5-1 and TRBJ1-4, the full variable domain reads KAGVTQTPRYLIKTRGQQVTLSCSPISGHRSVSWYQQTPGQGLQFLFEYFSETQRNKGNFPGRFSGRQFSNSRSEMNVSTLELGDSALYLCASSRTTGLSYEKLFFGSGTQLSVL.

The chain links TRBV9 to TRBJ2-7, with 10 bases lining up with TRBD2. This CDR3 region has 16 residues. Germline-derived CDR1 and CDR2 are SGDLS and YYNGEE. V lost 0 bases, J lost 3 bases, and 6 bases stayed unmatched. CDR3 in amino acids: CASSVGGTSVDYEQYF. CDR3 nucleotide sequence: TGTGCCAGCAGCGTAGGGGGGACTAGCGTTGACTACGAGCAGTACTTC.

The chain has TRBV5-4 and TRBJ1-1; the D gene is possibly TRBD1 (5 bases). The germline gives CDR1 SGHNT, CDR2 YYREEE (reference sequence). The CDR3 has 13 residues. The ends were cut back, 7 bases at V and 5 bases at J, with 15 bases in the middle. The CDR3 nucleotides read TGTGCCAGCGGCACGGTGGGGGGGACTGAAGCTTTCTTT. The encoded protein is CASGTVGGTEAFF.

J is TRBJ2-3 and V is TRBV13, with 8 bases that match TRBD2. This CDR3 is 16 amino acids long. Germline-derived CDR1 and CDR2 are PRHDT and FYEKMQ (reference sequence). J was trimmed by 1 base and V by 5 bases; bases with no gene match: 8. DNA of the CDR3: TGTGCCAGCAGCACGCCGGGGCGGGGGGGCACAGATACGCAGTATTTT. Protein: CASSTPGRGGTDTQYF.

The chain recombines TRBV28 with TRBJ1-6, with 8 bases fitting TRBD1. From germline, CDR1 is MDHEN and CDR2 SYDVKM. Germline trimming cut 5 bases from V and 9 bases from J; bases unmatched to any gene: 6. CDR3 length: 14 amino acids. CDR3 region: CASSPTGDPSPLHF. DNA for the CDR3: TGTGCCAGCAGTCCGACAGGGGACCCTTCACCCCTCCACTTT.

The chain couples TRBV30 to TRBJ2-3, with D possibly being TRBD2 (5 bases). CDR3 length: 16 amino acids. Per germline, CDR1 GTSNPN and CDR2 SVGIG (reference sequence). Trimming cost V 2 bases and J 0 bases, with 15 bases left between them. The CDR3 region is CAWSPLEGVSTDTQYF. DNA for the CDR3: TGTGCCTGGAGTCCCCTAGAGGGAGTGAGCACAGATACGCAGTATTTT. The whole variable domain, filled in from reference TRBV30 and TRBJ2-3, reads SQTIHQWPATLVQPVGSPLSLECTVEGTSNPNLYWYRQAAGRGLQLLFYSVGIGQISSEVPQNLSASRPQDRQFILSSKKLLLSDSGFYLCAWSPLEGVSTDTQYFGPGTRLTVL.

This clone is a singleton in its sample. The V call is TRBV5-6, the J call TRBJ2-3; 8 bases are a match to TRBD1. The CDR3 has 18 amino acids. V trimming: 0 bases; J trimming: 0 bases; junction bases outside the gene matches: 9. Looked up from germline, CDR1 is SGHDT and CDR2 is YYEEEE. CDR3 DNA sequence: TGTGCCAGCAGCTTGGCCTCCTTGACAGGGGCCAGCACAGATACGCAGTATTTT. This encodes CASSLASLTGASTDTQYF.

The count of this clone is one. The V gene is TRBV6-1, the J gene TRBJ2-7; 10 bases are a match to TRBD1. The CDR3 extends over 16 amino acids. The V segment lost 3 bases and the J segment 0 bases; nucleotides outside the gene matches: 5. Germline V gene data show CDR1 as MNHNS and CDR2 as SASEGT. CDR3 region: CASSEYRDRGSYEQYF. CDR3 nucleotide sequence: TGTGCCAGCAGTGAGTACCGGGACAGGGGCTCCTACGAGCAGTACTTC.

Comments on this clone: Other DNA sequences within the sample encode an identical CDR3. The DNA for the CDR3 is TGTGCCAGCAGCGTAGATGGTATCACAGATACGCAGTATTTT. Protein product: CASSVDGITDTQYF. The rearrangement links TRBV9 to TRBJ2-3, with no clear D. Germline V gene lookup returns CDR1 SGDLS and CDR2 YYNGEE. V gave up 0 bases and J gave up 2 bases, with 7 bases separating them. The CDR3 sequence is 14 residues long.

This sequence joins TRBV6-1 and TRBJ2-2; a weak D match, TRBD1 (5 bases). Germline loops: CDR1 MNHNS, CDR2 SASEGT. V was pared by 8 bases and J by 1 base, with 11 bases between. The CDR3 has 14 residues. The CDR3 nucleotides read TGTGCCAGCGGAACAGGACGGAACACCGGGGAGCTGTTTTTT. Translated, it gives CASGTGRNTGELFF.

V gene TRBV27 combines with J gene TRBJ2-7, with TRBD1 as a possible D gene (5 bases). The CDR3 has 16 amino acids. The V gene's germline CDR1 is MNHEY and CDR2 SMNVEV (reference sequence). Trimming removed 3 bases from V and 0 bases from J, with 15 bases in between. DNA of the CDR3: TGTGCCAGCAGTTTCAGCCTAGGGGTCAACTCCTACGAGCAGTACTTC. Amino acids: CASSFSLGVNSYEQYF.

The CDR3 loop reads CASSLTGGLSEQYF. The CDR3 DNA reads as TGTGCCAGCAGCTTAACCGGGGGGCTCTCCGAGCAGTACTTC. The chain links TRBV7-3 to TRBJ2-7; perhaps TRBD2 as D (7 bases). Trimming pared 0 bases from V and 6 bases from J, leaving 12 bases between. CDR3 size: 14 residues. The germline V gene encodes CDR1 SGHTA and CDR2 FQGTGA. The variable domain in full, with the rest retrieved from reference TRBV7-3 and TRBJ2-7, is GAGVSQTPSNKVTEKGKYVELRCDPISGHTALYWYRQSLGQGPEFLIYFQGTGAADDSGLPNDRFFAVRPEGSVSTLKIQRTERGDSAVYLCASSLTGGLSEQYFGPGTRLTVT.